The 24 T cell receptor beta chains below come from one sample, sequenced in a study of T cell repertoires in cytomegalovirus infection. Antigens of these TCRs are unknown. MiXCR, applied by TCRdb to the reads, yields one record per CDR3 protein. This sample has 100,000 to 150,000 distinct CDR3 sequences; about 24% occur once, and the top ten carry 30% to 40%. The sequencing sample was made of PBMCs, sequenced either directly or after in vitro stimulation (not recorded which). Receptor source: a human donor in good health (CMV status not recorded). Some clones in this sample may be carry-over from other donors' samples.

The gene calls are TRBV2 and TRBJ2-2; D is unclear. V was cut by 6 bases and J by 1 base, with 6 bases left in between. The CDR3 spans 13 residues. The germline V gene has CDR1 SNHLY and CDR2 FYNNEI. CDR3 sequence reads: CASRSGNTGELFF. The CDR3 region has the DNA TGTGCCAGCAGATCAGGGAACACCGGGGAGCTGTTTTTT.

This clonotype was counted at least ten times. The chain couples TRBV12-3 or TRBV12-4 to TRBJ2-1; TRBD2 matches 10 bases. Trimming at V came to 1 base and at J to 5 bases, leaving 2 bases not matched to a gene. This CDR3 spans 15 amino acids. The CDR3 bases are TGTGCCAGCAGTTTAGTCGGACTAGCGGACAATGAGCAGTTCTTC. Its translation is CASSLVGLADNEQFF.

The chain recombines TRBV6-6 with TRBJ2-3; a weak D match, TRBD2 (6 bases). The CDR3 has 19 amino acids. The V end lost 2 bases, the J end lost 1 base, and 22 bases lay between the germline ends. The germline V gene has CDR1 MNHNY and CDR2 SVGAGI (reference sequence). Here the CDR3 reads CASSYVVTKSAGRTDTQYF. In DNA form, the CDR3 reads TGTGCCAGCAGTTACGTGGTGACTAAGTCGGCGGGACGCACAGATACGCAGTATTTT.

CDR3 DNA: TGCGCCAGCAGAAAATGGGCCGGGAACACCGGGGAGCTGTTTTTT. Its translation: CASRKWAGNTGELFF. This chain joins TRBV5-1 and TRBJ2-2; no clear D gene. The V and J ends lost 5 bases and 1 base respectively, with 12 bases between them. The CDR3 is made up of 15 amino acids. Germline lookup yields CDR1 SGHRS and CDR2 YFSETQ.

The genes are TRBV10-2 and TRBJ2-7, with 8 positions matching TRBD2. Germline assignment: CDR1 WSHSY and CDR2 SAAADI. This CDR3 has 15 residues. The ends lost 3 bases at V and 5 bases at J; junction bases unmatched: 9. The CDR3 DNA is TGCGCCAGCAGTGATACTAGCCTCGGGAGGGACGAGCAGTACGTC. Its translation: CASSDTSLGRDEQYV.

The chain uses TRBV6-5 and TRBJ2-1; 11 nucleotides line up with TRBD2. Losses at the gene ends were 6 bases for V and 6 bases for J; bases not matched to a gene: 10. There are 16 residues in the CDR3. The germline V gene has CDR1 MNHEY and CDR2 SVGAGI. The CDR3 reads CASSLLAGGWVNEQFF. Here the CDR3 DNA reads TGTGCCAGCAGCCTCCTAGCGGGAGGTTGGGTCAATGAGCAGTTCTTC.

This clonotype came up many times. J is TRBJ1-5 and V is TRBV7-2; 9 bases agree with TRBD1. Unmatched junction bases numbered 15, after V lost 4 bases and J lost 5 bases. The CDR3 extends over 18 amino acids. From germline, CDR1 is SGHTA and CDR2 FQGNSA. As DNA, the CDR3 is TGTGCCAGCAGCTCGCTGATCCCCCGGGACAGGGAATATCAGCCCCAGCATTTT. The encoded protein is CASSSLIPRDREYQPQHF.

The chain recombines TRBV29-1 with TRBJ2-1, with TRBD2 as a possible D gene (6 bases). Germline CDR1 SQVTM, CDR2 ANQGSEA. Trimming removed 6 bases at V and 0 bases at J, with 18 bases between. This CDR3 contains 16 residues. The CDR3 here is CSVPSRAGTSYNEQFF. In DNA, the CDR3 is TGCAGCGTCCCCTCGCGGGCGGGGACCTCCTACAATGAGCAGTTCTTC.

This clonotype was counted ten times or more. The gene calls are TRBV12-3 or TRBV12-4 and TRBJ1-4; D is unresolved. The ends were cut back, 5 bases at V and 4 bases at J, with 11 bases in the middle. There are 14 residues in the CDR3. Here the CDR3 DNA reads TGTGCCAGCAGTCCCCGGGAGATTAATGAAAAACTGTTTTTT. This codes for CASSPREINEKLFF.

In this sample, this clonotype turned up a few times. The chain joins TRBV12-3 or TRBV12-4 to TRBJ2-7; D might be TRBD1 or TRBD2, each matching 5 bases. The V end lost 7 bases, the J end lost 0 bases, and 19 bases lay between the germline ends. The CDR3 spans 16 residues. The CDR3 is CASNRRGGLSSYEQYF. CDR3 DNA sequence: TGTGCCAGCAACCGAAGGGGCGGACTTAGCTCCTACGAGCAGTACTTC.

This clonotype was observed a few times. The chain carries TRBV12-3 or TRBV12-4 and TRBJ1-1; D is perhaps TRBD1 (5 bases). Trimming removed 3 bases from V and 4 bases from J, with 9 bases in between. CDR3 size: 13 residues. For the CDR3, the DNA is TGTGCCAGCAGTTTTGGACACCCCACTGAAGCTTTCTTT. Translating it yields CASSFGHPTEAFF.

This chain joins TRBV29-1 and TRBJ2-3, with TRBD2 as a possible D gene (6 bases). The V gene's germline CDR1 is SQVTM and CDR2 ANQGSEA. There are 14 residues in the CDR3. V gave up 7 bases and J gave up 0 bases, with 14 bases separating them. The CDR3, as DNA: TGCAGCGCCGGAGGAGGGTCTAGCACAGATACGCAGTATTTT. It translates to CSAGGGSSTDTQYF.

This clonotype showed up just a few times. The DNA of the CDR3 is TGTGCCAGCAGTCCAGGTGGACGTACAGGGGAGTCTGAAAAACTGTTTTTT. Protein: CASSPGGRTGESEKLFF. The J gene is TRBJ1-4, the V gene TRBV2; 7 nucleotides line up with TRBD1. Germline V gives CDR1 SNHLY, CDR2 FYNNEI. There are 17 residues in the CDR3. J lost 7 bases, V lost 5 bases, and 16 bases had no gene match. Variable domain in full (rest from reference TRBV2 and TRBJ1-4): EPEVTQTPSHQVTQMGQEVILRCVPISNHLYFYWYRQILGQKVEFLVSFYNNEISEKSEIFDDQFSVERPDGSNFTLKIRSTKLEDSAMYFCASSPGGRTGESEKLFFGSGTQLSVL.

This clonotype was seen many times. The chain recombines TRBV7-9 with TRBJ2-1; maybe TRBD1 (6 bases). In germline, CDR1 is SEHNR, CDR2 FQNEAQ (reference sequence). Trimming removed 4 bases at V and 4 bases at J, with 8 bases between. The CDR3 sequence is 13 residues long. DNA of the CDR3: TGTGCCAGCAGCTCGGACAGTTACAATGAGCAGTTCTTC. Translating it yields CASSSDSYNEQFF.

The V gene is TRBV6-2 or TRBV6-3, the J gene TRBJ2-3; TRBD2 matches 8 bases. V shed 4 bases and J 2 bases; nucleotides not matched to a gene: 5. CDR1 and CDR2 (germline): MNHEY, SVGEGT. The CDR3 totals 15 residues. For the CDR3, the DNA is TGTGCCAGCAGTTCCATAGCGGGACACACAGATACGCAGTATTTT. Its translation: CASSSIAGHTDTQYF.

Comment on this clonotype: The germline gene is not matched at one end of the junction; a read error may be the cause. This chain joins TRBV5-3 and TRBJ2-7; TRBD2 matches 11 bases. Being an ORF, TRBV5-3 has a function that is uncertain. This CDR3 has 16 residues. This CDR3 reads CASSLGTSGVSYEQYF. The CDR3 region has the DNA TGTGCCAGCAGCTTGGGGACTAGCGGAGTCTCCTACGAGCAGTACTTC.

This clonotype was seen at least ten times. V and J are TRBV7-2 and TRBJ2-3; 10 nucleotides align to TRBD2. The CDR3 runs 14 residues. CDR1 is SGHTA, CDR2 FQGNSA, per germline. V was pared by 5 bases and J by 6 bases, with 5 bases of the junction left unmatched. DNA for the CDR3: TGTGCCAGCAGCCCCTCTAGCGGGAGTGATACGCAGTATTTT. Translated, it gives CASSPSSGSDTQYF.

This clonotype showed up just a few times. The rearrangement uses TRBV27 and TRBJ2-3, with D unclear. The length of the CDR3 is 14 residues. The germline V and J ends were trimmed by 2 bases and 6 bases, with 12 bases remaining between them. Germline assignment: CDR1 MNHEY and CDR2 SMNVEV (reference sequence). CDR3 region: CASSLRSGRDTQYF. The CDR3 DNA reads TGTGCCAGCAGTTTAAGATCCGGGCGGGATACGCAGTATTTT.

This clonotype was detected many times. The chain is built from TRBV6-2 or TRBV6-3 and TRBJ2-3; 11 bases line up with TRBD2. The J segment lost 6 bases and the V segment lost 2 bases, leaving 10 bases of the junction unmatched. This CDR3 spans 17 amino acids. Germline assignment: CDR1 MNHEY and CDR2 SVGEGT. CDR3 in amino acids: CASSYGIGLAGRDTQYF. The CDR3 nucleotides are TGTGCCAGCAGTTACGGGATCGGACTAGCGGGTCGTGATACGCAGTATTTT.

This clonotype has at least ten counts. For the CDR3, the DNA is TGTGCCAGCAGCTTCTCCCCGGGACTAGCGGGAGTTCAGGATACGCAGTATTTT. Its translation: CASSFSPGLAGVQDTQYF. The rearrangement uses TRBV7-2 and TRBJ2-3; 14 nucleotides align to TRBD2. This CDR3 is built from 18 residues. In germline, CDR1 is SGHTA, CDR2 FQGNSA. Losses at the gene ends were 3 bases for V and 6 bases for J; bases not matched to a gene: 11. The complete variable domain, with remaining parts taken from reference TRBV7-2 and TRBJ2-3, reads GAGVSQSPSNKVTEKGKDVELRCDPISGHTALYWYRQSLGQGLEFLIYFQGNSAPDKSGLPSDRFSAERTGGSVSTLTIQRTQQEDSAVYLCASSFSPGLAGVQDTQYFGPGTRLTVL.

The V gene is TRBV11-3, the J gene TRBJ1-1, with D possibly TRBD1 on 5 matching bases. Between the trimmed V and J ends, which lost 8 bases and 1 base, there was a span of 11 bases. The CDR3 is made up of 13 amino acids. Per germline, CDR1 SGHNT and CDR2 YENEEA. CDR3 nucleotide sequence: TGTGCCAGCTCGAGACAGACGAACACTGAAGCTTTCTTT. Protein sequence: CASSRQTNTEAFF.

The chain combines TRBV19 with TRBJ1-5, with 11 bases aligning to TRBD1. This CDR3 is 18 amino acids long. Germline V gene lookup returns CDR1 LNHDA and CDR2 SQIVND (reference sequence). V shed 4 bases, J shed 6 bases, and the junction held 14 bases outside the gene matches. This CDR3 reads CASSTTYPGTGGSQPQHF. As DNA, the CDR3 is TGTGCCAGTAGTACGACGTACCCCGGGACAGGGGGTAGTCAGCCCCAGCATTTT.

The table lists this clonotype with many counts. The genes are TRBV7-2 and TRBJ2-1, with 11 bases that match TRBD1. Trimming removed 0 bases from V and 3 bases from J; junction bases left unmatched: 1. Germline V gene lookup returns CDR1 SGHTA and CDR2 FQGNSA. The CDR3 extends over 16 amino acids. CDR3 residues: CASSLAGTGGYNEQFF. The CDR3 DNA follows: TGTGCCAGCAGCTTAGCAGGGACAGGGGGCTACAATGAGCAGTTCTTC. The full variable domain, with the rest looked up from reference TRBV7-2 and TRBJ2-1, is GAGVSQSPSNKVTEKGKDVELRCDPISGHTALYWYRQSLGQGLEFLIYFQGNSAPDKSGLPSDRFSAERTGGSVSTLTIQRTQQEDSAVYLCASSLAGTGGYNEQFFGPGTRLTVL.

This sequence joins TRBV5-4 and TRBJ1-1; TRBD1 matches at 8 bases. The V gene end was trimmed by 4 bases and the J gene end by 6 bases; junction bases not matched to a gene: 8. The CDR3 sequence is 14 residues long. Germline V CDR1 and CDR2: SGHNT, YYREEE (reference sequence). CDR3 in DNA: TGTGCCAGCAGCGAAGGACAGGGTCGGGCTGAAGCTTTCTTT. The encoded protein is CASSEGQGRAEAFF.